The rows below give T cell receptor beta chains drawn from one sample of a study of T-cell memory formation after mild COVID-19. MiXCR, run by TCRdb on the 5' RACE reads, gives a single entry per CDR3 protein. Of around 440,000 distinct CDR3 sequences in the sample, around a sixth were seen once. The material sequenced was PBMCs or a T cell subset sorted from them (not recorded which). Source of these receptors: an adult woman who had mild COVID-19 (a few samples of this study predate the infection). Cell type and time point are not known. Both conserved end residues are part of each CDR3. A D gene is named only where the DNA matches it firmly. Clone size is stated in some rows and not others, as once, few, many or a class when expanded.

many	TRBJ2-3	TRBD2	TRBV7-9	CASIQRRGGTDTQYF	TGTGCCAGCATCCAACGCCGGGGGGGCACAGATACGCAGTATTTT
few	TRBJ2-7	.	TRBV4-3	CASSQDIGGYEQYF	TGCGCCAGCAGCCAAGATATTGGGGGGTACGAGCAGTACTTC
few	TRBJ2-3	.	TRBV7-2	CASTLPSGLLTDTQYF	TGTGCCAGCACCCTACCCTCGGGGTTACTCACAGATACGCAGTATTTT
.	TRBJ2-7	.	TRBV3-1	CASSHRREQYF	TGTGCCAGCAGCCACAGGAGAGAGCAGTACTTC
few	TRBJ1-4	TRBD1	TRBV18	CASSPHPLDRAEKLFF	TGTGCCAGCTCACCCCACCCCTTGGACAGGGCAGAAAAACTGTTTTTT
few	TRBJ2-1	TRBD1	TRBV4-3	CASSDQTGSDEQFF	TGCGCCAGCAGCGACCAGACAGGGAGCGATGAGCAGTTCTTC
.	TRBJ2-7	TRBD1	TRBV4-3	CASSHSWTGESYEQYF	TGCGCCAGCAGCCACTCCTGGACAGGGGAAAGCTACGAGCAGTACTTC
few	TRBJ2-3	.	TRBV4-3	CASSQLLRARGGDTQYF	TGCGCCAGCAGCCAGCTGCTCCGGGCGCGTGGTGGAGATACGCAGTATTTT
.	TRBJ1-1	.	TRBV12-5	CASAATGNTEAFF	TGTGCTAGTGCCGCGACAGGGAACACTGAAGCTTTCTTT
.	TRBJ2-5	.	TRBV29-1	CSVDLGLQETQYF	TGCAGCGTTGATTTGGGTCTTCAAGAGACCCAGTACTTC
.	TRBJ1-2	TRBD1	TRBV4-1	CASSTVGTAPNYGYTF	TGCGCCAGCAGCACTGTCGGGACAGCACCGAACTATGGCTACACCTTC
.	TRBJ2-1	.	TRBV9	CASSLTPEGEHNEQFF	TGTGCCAGCAGCCTAACACCGGAAGGGGAACACAATGAGCAGTTCTTC
.	TRBJ2-1	TRBD2	TRBV11-2	CASSKFSGNPYLPNEQFF	TGTGCCAGCAGTAAATTTAGCGGGAACCCTTACCTCCCCAATGAGCAGTTCTTC
.	TRBJ1-1	TRBD1	TRBV19	CASSPATGVGNTEAFF	TGTGCCAGTAGTCCCGCTACAGGGGTGGGGAACACTGAAGCTTTCTTT
.	TRBJ2-7	.	TRBV5-1	CASSRDLAAEQYF	TGCGCCAGCAGCCGGGACTTGGCTGCCGAGCAGTACTTC
.	TRBJ1-1	.	TRBV7-9	CASSLKARGHWNTEAFF	TGTGCCAGCAGCTTAAAAGCACGGGGACATTGGAACACTGAAGCTTTCTTT
many	TRBJ1-1	.	TRBV5-1	CASSLAGAPLNTEAFF	TGCGCCAGCAGCTTGGCCGGGGCTCCGTTGAACACTGAAGCTTTCTTT
.	TRBJ1-6	TRBD1	TRBV11-2	CASSLDQGGGIDNSPLHF	TGTGCCAGCAGCTTAGATCAGGGGGGTGGAATCGATAATTCACCCCTCCACTTT
once	TRBJ2-6	.	TRBV27	CASRRRGSGANVLTF	TGTGCCAGCAGACGTAGGGGGTCTGGGGCCAACGTCCTGACTTTC
few	TRBJ1-2	.	TRBV5-5	CASSLGAGSPENGYTF	TGTGCCAGCAGCTTGGGAGCCGGTAGCCCGGAAAATGGCTACACCTTC
many	TRBJ2-2	TRBD2	TRBV15	CATSSGGLDATGELFF	TGTGCCACCAGCAGTGGGGGACTAGATGCCACCGGGGAGCTGTTTTTT
few	TRBJ2-1	TRBD2	TRBV12-3/TRBV12-4	CASSPSGGRYNEQFF	TGTGCCAGCAGTCCTAGCGGGGGCCGTTACAATGAGCAGTTCTTC
few	TRBJ2-1	TRBD2	TRBV7-9	CASSFTGGVYNEQFF	TGTGCCAGCAGCTTCACGGGAGGGGTATACAATGAGCAGTTCTTC
.	TRBJ2-1	TRBD2	TRBV7-6	CASSSSGIMRNEQFF	TGTGCCAGCAGCTCTAGCGGGATAATGAGGAATGAGCAGTTCTTC
once	TRBJ2-1	.	TRBV12-3/TRBV12-4	CASSESPGAQFF	TGTGCCAGCAGCGAATCGCCGGGAGCTCAGTTCTTC
.	TRBJ2-3	.	TRBV20-1	CSAKVSTDTQYF	TGCAGTGCTAAGGTTTCCACAGATACGCAGTATTTT
few	TRBJ2-7	TRBD1	TRBV29-1	CSVIGDRGHEQYF	TGCAGCGTTATAGGCGACAGGGGCCACGAGCAGTACTTC
few	TRBJ2-5	TRBD2	TRBV18	CASSGTSGETQYF	TGTGCCAGCTCCGGGACTAGCGGAGAGACCCAGTACTTC
few	TRBJ1-5	.	TRBV12-3/TRBV12-4	CASSPGGGVGQPQHF	TGTGCCAGCAGTCCGGGGGGAGGTGTGGGTCAGCCCCAGCATTTT
few	TRBJ2-1	TRBD2	TRBV6-5	CASSYSGLAGGNEQFF	TGTGCCAGCAGTTACTCCGGGCTAGCGGGAGGCAATGAGCAGTTCTTC
.	TRBJ1-5	.	TRBV24-1	CATSEFRVSNQPQHF	TGTGCCACCAGTGAGTTCAGGGTCAGCAATCAGCCCCAGCATTTT
.	TRBJ1-1	.	TRBV3-1	CASSQDPGTAFF	TGTGCCAGCAGCCAAGATCCAGGGACGGCTTTCTTT
few	TRBJ1-6	.	TRBV4-2	CASSQGGNESPLHF	TGTGCCAGCAGCCAAGGAGGAAATGAGTCACCCCTCCACTTT
.	TRBJ2-3	.	TRBV5-5	CASSLTGPGPLDTQYF	TGTGCCAGCAGCTTGACCGGTCCGGGGCCCTTAGATACGCAGTATTTT
.	TRBJ1-6	TRBD1	TRBV14	CASSPQGVLLHF	TGTGCCAGCAGCCCCCAGGGGGTTCTCCTCCACTTT
few	TRBJ2-5	.	TRBV6-5	CASRRDTNQETQYF	TGTGCCAGCAGGAGGGACACGAACCAAGAGACCCAGTACTTC
few	TRBJ2-7	.	TRBV6-1	CASTPTGREQYF	TGTGCCAGCACCCCGACAGGACGCGAGCAGTACTTC
.	TRBJ1-2	.	TRBV7-8	CASSPAGRDGYTF	TGTGCCAGCAGCCCAGCGGGGAGGGACGGCTACACCTTC
few	TRBJ2-2	.	TRBV9	CASSVVYGASTGELFF	TGTGCCAGCAGCGTAGTTTATGGGGCCTCCACCGGGGAGCTGTTTTTT
few	TRBJ1-2	TRBD1	TRBV2	CASEDRGRGGYGYTF	TGTGCCAGCGAGGACAGGGGGCGAGGTGGCTATGGCTACACCTTC
.	TRBJ1-1	.	TRBV4-3	CASSLTYNTEAFF	TGCGCCAGCAGCCTGACATACAACACTGAAGCTTTCTTT
few	TRBJ2-1	.	TRBV7-8	CASSLLASNNEQFF	TGTGCCAGCAGCCTCTTGGCCTCGAACAATGAGCAGTTCTTC
few	TRBJ1-2	.	TRBV4-1	CASSPTNWPPGDYGYTF	TGCGCCAGCAGCCCGACCAATTGGCCGCCGGGGGACTATGGCTACACCTTC
many	TRBJ2-5	TRBD2	TRBV12-3/TRBV12-4	CASSYATSGRSETQYF	TGTGCCAGCAGTTACGCAACTAGCGGGAGATCAGAGACCCAGTACTTC
.	TRBJ2-5	.	TRBV15	CATSVTTASWETQYF	TGTGCCACCAGCGTGACGACAGCGTCCTGGGAGACCCAGTACTTC
few	TRBJ2-7	.	TRBV10-2	CASSDLYYEQYF	TGCGCCAGCAGTGACCTTTACTACGAGCAGTACTTC
few	TRBJ1-6	TRBD1	TRBV12-3/TRBV12-4	CASSRGQGNNSPLHF	TGTGCCAGCAGCCGGGGACAGGGGAATAATTCACCCCTCCACTTT
few	TRBJ1-3	TRBD1	TRBV12-3/TRBV12-4	CASSLQQGFGNTIYF	TGTGCCAGCAGCCTTCAACAGGGGTTCGGAAACACCATATATTTT
few	TRBJ2-1	TRBD2	TRBV7-9	CASSDAVAGPYNEQFF	TGTGCCAGCAGCGACGCAGTAGCGGGCCCCTACAATGAGCAGTTCTTC
.	TRBJ1-1	.	TRBV2	CASSDSTNTEAFF	TGTGCCAGCAGCGACTCAACTAACACTGAAGCTTTCTTT
few	TRBJ2-1	TRBD2	TRBV7-9	CASSLAVLAGYNEQFF	TGTGCCAGCAGCTTAGCGGTACTAGCGGGGTACAATGAGCAGTTCTTC
many	TRBJ2-5	TRBD2	TRBV11-1	CASSPRLATNQETQYF	TGTGCCAGCAGCCCCCGACTAGCGACCAACCAAGAGACCCAGTACTTC
.	TRBJ1-2	.	TRBV12-3/TRBV12-4	CASSFGGNDGYTF	TGTGCCAGCAGTTTCGGAGGGAATGATGGCTACACCTTC